This entry describes one TCR beta chain. Produced via immunoSEQ multiplex PCR; TCRdb's table is partial and in-frame only. Found here are about 400,000 clones, approximately 90% of them singletons; the top ten hold 1.5% to 2%. The sample comes from a study of Ad26.COV2.S vaccination and SARS-CoV-2 variants. This CDR3 is built from 13 residues. Germline lookup yields CDR1 MGHRA and CDR2 YSYEKL. With 1 base removed from V and 12 bases from J, the gap between germline ends came to 15 bases. Treatment here: roughly 19 received Ad26.COV2.S at low or high dose, single or two shots; about 5 received placebo; per-sample allocation not given. Samples came from day 63 after the first vaccine or placebo injection.

This TCR was recovered from a person between 18 and 60 years old who received the Ad26.COV2.S COVID-19 vaccine or a placebo. The sample consisted of peripheral blood, taken in a trial of Ad26.COV2.S vaccine versus placebo. The rearrangement joins TRBV4-1 to TRBJ1-2, with D maybe TRBD1 (5 bases). The CDR3 spells CASSQGGGDVNTF. The CDR3 region has the DNA TGCGCCAGCAGCCAAGGGGGGGGAGATGTGAACACCTTC.